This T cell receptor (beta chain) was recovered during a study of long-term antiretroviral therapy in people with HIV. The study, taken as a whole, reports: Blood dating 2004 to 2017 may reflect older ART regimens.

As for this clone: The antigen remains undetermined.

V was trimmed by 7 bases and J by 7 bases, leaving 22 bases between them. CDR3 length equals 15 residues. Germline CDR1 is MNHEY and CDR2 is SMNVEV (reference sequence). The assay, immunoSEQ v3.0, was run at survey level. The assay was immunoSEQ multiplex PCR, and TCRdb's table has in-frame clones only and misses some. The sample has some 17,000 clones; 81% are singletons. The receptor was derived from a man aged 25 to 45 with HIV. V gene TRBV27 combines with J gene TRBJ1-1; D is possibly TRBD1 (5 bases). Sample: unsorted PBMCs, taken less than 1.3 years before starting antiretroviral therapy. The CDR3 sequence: CASIPRTYAAGEAFF. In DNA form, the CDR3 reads TGTGCCAGCATTCCAAGGACATACGCGGCGGGTGAAGCTTTCTTT.